The next 17 T cell receptor beta chains were all read from a single sample in a study of blood T cell repertoires in COVID-19. Using immunoSEQ multiplex PCR, the repertoire was profiled, and TCRdb retains in-frame clones only, with some absent. This table holds 200,000 to 300,000 clones, about nine tenths found once. Sample: peripheral blood. The receptors here all came from a person under 30 with COVID-19, enrolled during active disease.

The genes are TRBV30 and TRBJ2-3, with 13 bases identical to TRBD2. The CDR3 is 16 amino acids. The V and J ends lost 3 bases and 2 bases, in that order; junction bases with no gene match: 5. Germline V gives CDR1 GTSNPN, CDR2 SVGIG (reference sequence). The CDR3 DNA sequence: TGTGCCTGGAGGAAGGGACTAGCGGGAATCACAGATACGCAGTATTTT. Its protein is CAWRKGLAGITDTQYF. The full variable domain, in which reference TRBV30 and TRBJ2-3 provide the parts outside the CDR3, is SQTIHQWPATLVQPVGSPLSLECTVEGTSNPNLYWYRQAAGRGLQLLFYSVGIGQISSEVPQNLSASRPQDRQFILSSKKLLLSDSGFYLCAWRKGLAGITDTQYFGPGTRLTVL.

The V and J genes are TRBV19 and TRBJ1-4; D possibly corresponds to TRBD1 (5 bases). CDR3 length equals 14 residues. Germline CDR1 LNHDA, CDR2 SQIVND (reference sequence). Trimming removed 7 bases at V and 1 base at J, with 10 bases between. CDR3 protein: CASKEGKTNEKLFF. The CDR3 DNA sequence: TGTGCCAGTAAGGAGGGGAAAACTAATGAAAAACTGTTTTTT.

The rearrangement uses TRBV28 and TRBJ1-1; no reliable D call. Germline assignment: CDR1 MDHEN and CDR2 SYDVKM. This CDR3 is built from 12 residues. The V gene lost 2 bases and the J gene lost 8 bases, with 9 bases spanning the gap. CDR3 protein: CASSLVRREAFF. The CDR3 DNA follows: TGTGCCAGCAGTTTAGTCAGGAGGGAAGCTTTCTTT.

This chain connects TRBV15 to TRBJ1-1, with unresolved D. The CDR3 is made up of 16 amino acids. Germline V gene data show CDR1 as LNHNV and CDR2 as YYDKDF (reference sequence). The ends were cut back, 0 bases at V and 5 bases at J, with 16 bases in the middle. The CDR3 DNA is TGTGCCACCAGCAGAGATAGCGCATGGGGTGGGACTGAAGCTTTCTTT. Translating gives CATSRDSAWGGTEAFF. Full variable domain (outside the CDR3, taken from reference TRBV15 and TRBJ1-1): DAMVIQNPRYQVTQFGKPVTLSCSQTLNHNVMYWYQQKSSQAPKLLFHYYDKDFNNEADTPDNFQSRRPNTSFCFLDIRSPGLGDTAMYLCATSRDSAWGGTEAFFGQGTRLTVV.

V usage is TRBV6-5 and J usage is TRBJ1-5, with TRBD1 matching over 7 bases. From germline, CDR1 is MNHEY and CDR2 SVGAGI. CDR3 length equals 15 residues. The V and J ends lost 6 bases and 3 bases, in that order; junction bases with no gene match: 8. The CDR3 spells CASSPRGQINQPQHF. The CDR3 coding sequence is TGTGCCAGCAGCCCCCGGGGACAGATCAATCAGCCCCAGCATTTT.

The CDR3 region is CASSQDYRQGGDTQYF. In DNA form, the CDR3 reads TGCGCCAGCAGCCAAGATTATAGACAGGGAGGCGATACGCAGTATTTT. V gene TRBV4-3 combines with J gene TRBJ2-3; the D gene is possibly TRBD1 (7 bases). This CDR3 has 16 residues. The germline CDR1 and CDR2 sequences are LGHNA and YSLEER. The ends were cut back, 0 bases at V and 6 bases at J, with 16 bases in the middle.

The V call is TRBV6-4, the J call TRBJ2-1; 7 bases match TRBD2. V trimming: 4 bases; J trimming: 5 bases; junction bases outside the gene matches: 5. CDR1 is MRHNA and CDR2 is SNTAGT in the germline V gene. The CDR3 length is 14 residues. The CDR3 nucleotides read TGTGCCAGCAGTGGTGGGAGGGCTCACAATGAGCAGTTCTTC. This sequence encodes CASSGGRAHNEQFF.

This chain uses TRBV30 with TRBJ1-3; 7 bases fit TRBD1. Trimming removed 2 bases from V and 4 bases from J; junction bases left unmatched: 11. Germline CDR1 is GTSNPN and CDR2 is SVGIG (reference sequence). The CDR3 is made up of 16 amino acids. Written as DNA, the CDR3 is TGTGCCTGGAGTAGGGGACAGACAGGACCGGGAAACACCATATATTTT. Its translation: CAWSRGQTGPGNTIYF.

This chain uses TRBV4-1 with TRBJ1-1, with a tentative D call TRBD1 (6 bases). The CDR3 covers 14 residues. Germline V gene data show CDR1 as MGHRA and CDR2 as YSYEKL. Between the trimmed V and J ends, which lost 0 bases and 7 bases, there was a span of 12 bases. CDR3 in amino acids: CASSQEQGSSEAFF. The CDR3 DNA reads as TGCGCCAGCAGCCAAGAACAGGGAAGCAGTGAAGCTTTCTTT.

The V call is TRBV6-1, the J call TRBJ2-5, with 14 bases identical to TRBD2. Germline assignment: CDR1 MNHNS and CDR2 SASEGT. After removal of 2 bases from V and 4 bases from J, the junction contained 9 bases not matched to a gene. The CDR3 consists of 18 residues. The CDR3 DNA reads TGTGCCAGCAGTGAACAAAGACTAGCGGGAGGGCCAGGAGAGACCCAGTACTTC. It codes for CASSEQRLAGGPGETQYF.

The J gene is TRBJ2-7, the V gene TRBV27; D gene uncertain. V was trimmed by 6 bases and J by 2 bases, leaving 14 bases between them. Germline V lookup: CDR1 MNHEY, CDR2 SMNVEV (reference sequence). CDR3 length equals 14 residues. This CDR3 is CASSSHGETYEQYF. In nucleotides, the CDR3 is TGTGCCAGCAGCTCCCACGGAGAAACCTACGAGCAGTACTTC.

This chain joins TRBV3-1 (or the pseudogene TRBV3-2) and TRBJ1-4, with TRBD1 matching over 7 bases. The J segment lost 2 bases and the V segment lost 7 bases, leaving 4 bases of the junction unmatched. The CDR3 has 14 residues. The V gene's germline CDR1 is LGHDT and CDR2 YNNKEL (reference sequence). This CDR3 is CASNRGVTNEKLFF. The CDR3 DNA sequence: TGTGCCAGCAACAGGGGAGTGACTAATGAAAAACTGTTTTTT.

The chain is built from TRBV7-2 and TRBJ2-5; 11 nucleotides agree with TRBD2. The CDR3 contains 19 residues. CDR1 and CDR2 (germline): SGHTA, FQGNSA. V was pared by 5 bases and J by 5 bases, with 19 bases of the junction left unmatched. For the CDR3, the DNA is TGTGCCAGCAGCCTCGTCCGAATAGCGGGAGGGGCCGGGGCGGAGACCCAGTACTTC. Its protein is CASSLVRIAGGAGAETQYF.

The rearrangement joins TRBV29-1 to TRBJ2-7; 7 positions match TRBD1. V gave up 4 bases and J gave up 3 bases; unmatched junction bases: 9. This CDR3 is built from 14 residues. Germline CDR1 reads SQVTM; CDR2 reads ANQGSEA. The CDR3 sequence: CSVGTGPGNYEQYF. CDR3 DNA sequence: TGCAGCGTTGGGACAGGTCCGGGTAACTACGAGCAGTACTTC.

In its sample, this clone was seen a few times. The chain employs TRBV7-2 and TRBJ1-2; a possible D gene is TRBD1 (6 bases). Germline V lookup: CDR1 SGHTA, CDR2 FQGNSA. The CDR3 spans 14 residues. Trimming removed 1 base at V and 7 bases at J, with 13 bases between. The chain's CDR3 is CASSLESRGLGYTF. The CDR3 DNA reads TGTGCCAGCAGCTTAGAATCCAGGGGTCTTGGCTACACCTTC.

This clone was detected once. The rearrangement links TRBV5-1 to TRBJ2-1; 11 bases match TRBD2. J gave up 4 bases and V 4 bases, and 10 bases lay outside the gene matches. This CDR3 region has 17 residues. Germline V gene sequence: CDR1 SGHRS, CDR2 YFSETQ. The CDR3 loop is CASSPQPTSGGYNEQFF. In DNA, the CDR3 is TGCGCCAGCAGCCCTCAACCTACTAGCGGGGGATACAATGAGCAGTTCTTC.

As DNA, the CDR3 is TGTGCCAGTAGTATAGAACTAGCTCAGCCAGATACGCAGTATTTT. Translated, it gives CASSIELAQPDTQYF. The V gene is TRBV19, the J gene TRBJ2-3; D is perhaps TRBD2 (6 bases). The ends were cut back, 0 bases at V and 4 bases at J, with 11 bases in the middle. In germline, CDR1 is LNHDA, CDR2 SQIVND (reference sequence). The CDR3 is 15 amino acids.